What follows are 32 T cell receptor beta chains derived from one specimen sequenced in a study of T cell changes during pregnancy in multiple sclerosis. Profiled with immunoSEQ multiplex PCR; TCRdb holds only in-frame clones, not every one. The data contain tens of thousands of clones, over 95% of them singletons. Material: CD8+ T cells from peripheral blood mononuclear cells, obtained after pregnancy. These receptors were collected from a female donor with multiple sclerosis, enrolled in a pregnancy study.

This rearrangement joins TRBV19 to TRBJ2-1; 13 bases agree with TRBD2. Germline CDR1 LNHDA, CDR2 SQIVND (reference sequence). This CDR3 is built from 15 residues. V trimming: 4 bases; J trimming: 4 bases; junction bases outside the gene matches: 1. The CDR3 loop is CASSTLAGGYNEQFF. Written as DNA, the CDR3 is TGTGCCAGTAGTACACTAGCGGGAGGGTACAATGAGCAGTTCTTC.

The chain combines TRBV2 with TRBJ2-1; possible D gene TRBD2, 6 bases. This CDR3 is built from 15 residues. The V end was cut by 11 bases, the J end by 3 bases, with 20 bases between. Germline loops: CDR1 SNHLY, CDR2 FYNNEI. In DNA form, the CDR3 reads TGTGCCGTTTCTGATTGGCTGGGGGGCTACAATGAGCAGTTCTTC. This sequence encodes CAVSDWLGGYNEQFF.

The chain couples TRBV14 to TRBJ2-6, with TRBD1 identical over 8 bases. V lost 1 base and J lost 1; bases outside the gene matches: 9. Per germline, CDR1 SGHDN and CDR2 FVKESK. The CDR3 contains 19 residues. CDR3 coding DNA: TGTGCCAGCAGCCAAGTCTCCGGACAGGGTTTTTCTGGGGCCAACGTCCTGACTTTC. Amino acid sequence: CASSQVSGQGFSGANVLTF.

This chain uses TRBV27 with TRBJ2-1, with 7 bases identical to TRBD1. The CDR3 totals 13 residues. After removal of 6 bases from V and 8 bases from J, the junction contained 7 bases not matched to a gene. The germline gives CDR1 MNHEY, CDR2 SMNVEV (reference sequence). The CDR3 nucleotides read TGTGCCAGCAGCTTACAGGGGTCGTATGAGCAGTTCTTC. Translation gives CASSLQGSYEQFF.

V usage is TRBV5-6 and J usage is TRBJ1-2; 12 bases are shared with TRBD1. This CDR3 is 14 amino acids long. Trimming cost V 4 bases and J 6 bases; bases outside gene matches: 4. Germline loops: CDR1 SGHDT, CDR2 YYEEEE. The CDR3 loop reads CASSPGQGAHGYTF. The CDR3 DNA is TGTGCCAGCAGCCCGGGACAGGGGGCCCATGGCTACACCTTC.

The gene calls are TRBV19 and TRBJ2-7; 9 bases line up with TRBD2. This CDR3 spans 13 amino acids. The ends lost 5 bases at V and 5 bases at J; junction bases unmatched: 4. Germline CDR1 LNHDA, CDR2 SQIVND (reference sequence). CDR3 residues: CASSLAGINEQYF. The CDR3 nucleotides read TGTGCCAGTAGTCTAGCGGGAATCAACGAGCAGTACTTC.

This chain joins TRBV13 and TRBJ2-1; D remains unclear. CDR3 length equals 13 residues. Trimming pared 2 bases from V and 7 bases from J, leaving 9 bases between. The germline V gene has CDR1 PRHDT and CDR2 FYEKMQ (reference sequence). CDR3 protein: CASSLLDSNEQFF. DNA for the CDR3: TGTGCCAGCAGCTTATTAGATAGTAATGAGCAGTTCTTC. The whole variable domain, remainder taken from reference TRBV13 and TRBJ2-1, is AAGVIQSPRHLIKEKRETATLKCYPIPRHDTVYWYQQGPGQDPQFLISFYEKMQSDKGSIPDRFSAQQFSDYHSELNMSSLELGDSALYFCASSLLDSNEQFFGPGTRLTVL.

CDR3 protein: CASSSHRGRNAEAFF. CDR3 nucleotide sequence: TGTGCCAGCAGTTCTCACAGGGGGCGCAACGCTGAAGCTTTCTTT. The chain has TRBV28 and TRBJ1-1; 9 bases are shared with TRBD1. CDR3 size: 15 residues. Germline V CDR1 and CDR2: MDHEN, SYDVKM. After removal of 4 bases from V and 6 bases from J, the junction contained 9 bases not matched to a gene.

The CDR3 is CASSLVSGVTYEQYF. CDR3 bases: TGTGCCAGCAGCTTAGTATCGGGGGTTACCTACGAGCAGTACTTC. The genes are TRBV7-9 and TRBJ2-7; D may be TRBD2 (6 bases). V lost 1 base and J 2 bases, leaving 12 bases between the germline ends. CDR3 length equals 15 residues. Germline CDR1 is SEHNR and CDR2 is FQNEAQ (reference sequence).

This chain joins TRBV7-6 and TRBJ2-1; 12 nucleotides match TRBD2. The junction had 4 bases not matched to a gene; V was cut back by 5 bases and J by 5 bases. Germline values: CDR1 SGHVS, CDR2 FNYEAQ. The CDR3 has 15 amino acids. Here the CDR3 DNA reads TGTGCCAGCAGCCGGACTAGCGGGACTGACAATGAGCAGTTCTTC. Translating it yields CASSRTSGTDNEQFF.

This chain uses TRBV7-6 with TRBJ2-1; 13 nucleotides align to TRBD2. The trim removed 0 bases at V and 7 bases at J, leaving 3 bases unmatched. CDR3 size: 16 residues. Germline CDR1 and CDR2: SGHVS and FNYEAQ. Here the CDR3 reads CASSLASGLAGNEQFF. In DNA, the CDR3 is TGTGCCAGCAGCTTAGCGTCGGGACTAGCGGGAAATGAGCAGTTCTTC.

The chain joins TRBV4-2 to TRBJ2-1; TRBD2 matches 12 bases. Germline V gene lookup returns CDR1 LGHNA and CDR2 YNFKEQ. V was pared by 5 bases and J by 3 bases, with 14 bases of the junction left unmatched. The CDR3 contains 19 residues. CDR3 sequence reads: CASSILTTSGGQGYNEQFF. As DNA, the CDR3 is TGTGCCAGCAGCATTCTTACGACTAGCGGGGGTCAAGGCTACAATGAGCAGTTCTTC.

This chain connects TRBV9 to TRBJ2-1; 11 bases map to TRBD2. Trimming at V came to 4 bases and at J to 4 bases, leaving 10 bases not matched to a gene. The CDR3 loop spans 17 amino acids. CDR1 and CDR2 from the germline V gene are SGDLS and YYNGEE. This CDR3 reads CASSRSGRALVYNEQFF. In DNA form, the CDR3 reads TGTGCCAGCAGCCGTAGCGGGAGGGCCTTGGTGTACAATGAGCAGTTCTTC.

This chain connects TRBV28 to TRBJ2-7, with 14 nucleotides matching TRBD2. The CDR3 sequence is 16 residues long. The germline V gene encodes CDR1 MDHEN and CDR2 SYDVKM. V lost 0 bases and J lost 4; bases outside the gene matches: 2. The CDR3: CASSLWTSGRGYEQYF. For the CDR3, the DNA is TGTGCCAGCAGTTTATGGACTAGCGGGAGGGGGTACGAGCAGTACTTC.

The rearrangement links TRBV4-1 to TRBJ1-2, with D possibly being TRBD1 (6 bases). V was shortened by 4 bases and J by 5 bases, with 14 bases between the two germline ends. The CDR3 has 14 amino acids. Per the germline V gene, CDR1 is MGHRA and CDR2 is YSYEKL. The CDR3 sequence: CASSPGPRGYGYTF. The DNA of the CDR3 is TGCGCCAGCAGCCCGGGGCCTAGGGGGTATGGCTACACCTTC.

This chain connects TRBV23-1 to TRBJ2-7; TRBD1 matches 8 bases. TRBV23-1 is an ORF for which the function is uncertain. There are 19 residues in the CDR3. V gave up 0 bases and J gave up 4 bases; unmatched junction bases: 17. The CDR3 nucleotides read TGCGCCAGCAGTCAATCCGGGGACAGGCCCTCCGTGGGGCAATACGAGCAGTACTTC. Protein: CASSQSGDRPSVGQYEQYF.

This rearrangement joins TRBV5-8 to TRBJ2-7, with D possibly TRBD2 on 6 matching bases. V lost 0 bases and J lost 2, with 12 bases in between. Germline CDR1 is SGHTS and CDR2 is YDEGEE. The CDR3 length is 15 residues. DNA for the CDR3: TGTGCCAGCAGCTTGGGCGCAGCGGGCACCTACGAGCAGTACTTC. It is translated as CASSLGAAGTYEQYF.

The count of this clone is one. The V gene is TRBV10-3, the J gene TRBJ2-2, with TRBD2 matching 11 bases. The junction had 7 bases not matched to a gene; V was cut back by 8 bases and J by 2 bases. The CDR3 runs to 16 residues. Germline CDR1 reads ENHRY; CDR2 reads SYGVKD. CDR3 protein: CAISRLAGGNTGELFF. CDR3 coding DNA: TGTGCCATCTCCCGGCTAGCGGGAGGAAACACCGGGGAGCTGTTTTTT.

This chain joins TRBV15 and TRBJ2-1, with 7 bases that match TRBD1. The V gene end was trimmed by 4 bases and the J gene end by 7 bases; junction bases not matched to a gene: 4. CDR3 length: 13 residues. Germline assignment: CDR1 LNHNV and CDR2 YYDKDF (reference sequence). CDR3: CATSTYRGNEQFF. CDR3 bases: TGTGCCACCAGCACCTACAGGGGTAATGAGCAGTTCTTC. The full variable domain, in which reference TRBV15 and TRBJ2-1 provide the parts outside the CDR3, is DAMVIQNPRYQVTQFGKPVTLSCSQTLNHNVMYWYQQKSSQAPKLLFHYYDKDFNNEADTPDNFQSRRPNTSFCFLDIRSPGLGDTAMYLCATSTYRGNEQFFGPGTRLTVL.

V and J are TRBV13 and TRBJ1-4, with TRBD1 as a possible D gene (5 bases). From germline, CDR1 is PRHDT and CDR2 FYEKMQ (reference sequence). The length of the CDR3 is 16 residues. V lost 0 bases and J 3 bases, leaving 11 bases between the germline ends. This CDR3 reads CASSLGRGNPNEKLFF. The DNA for the CDR3 is TGTGCCAGCAGCTTAGGCCGGGGGAATCCTAATGAAAAACTGTTTTTT.

CDR3 amino acids: CASTGEGGITGELFF. As DNA, the CDR3 is TGTGCCAGCACTGGGGAGGGGGGGATAACCGGGGAGCTGTTTTTT. The rearrangement uses TRBV2 and TRBJ2-2, with a possible D match to TRBD2 (7 bases). Germline lookup yields CDR1 SNHLY and CDR2 FYNNEI. This CDR3 comprises 15 residues. V was shortened by 7 bases and J by 5 bases, with 17 bases between the two germline ends.

The CDR3 DNA sequence: TGTGCCACCAGCAGAGCTGTACAGGGAACAGATACGCAGTATTTT. This sequence encodes CATSRAVQGTDTQYF. The chain has TRBV15 and TRBJ2-3, with a weak D call TRBD1 (6 bases). V lost 1 base and J lost 3, with 11 bases in between. The CDR3 runs to 15 residues. From germline, CDR1 is LNHNV and CDR2 YYDKDF (reference sequence).

The rearrangement joins TRBV9 to TRBJ1-5; no definite D call. Germline CDR1 is SGDLS and CDR2 is YYNGEE. CDR3 size: 16 residues. V lost 2 bases and J lost 2, with 14 bases in between. The CDR3 is CASSVSDGLGNQPQHF. The CDR3 coding sequence is TGTGCCAGCAGCGTTAGCGACGGGCTGGGCAATCAGCCCCAGCATTTT.

The rearrangement uses TRBV27 and TRBJ2-1; 13 nucleotides agree with TRBD2. There are 15 residues in the CDR3. With V trimmed by 4 bases and J by 10 bases, 7 bases remained unmatched. Per the germline V gene, CDR1 is MNHEY and CDR2 is SMNVEV (reference sequence). CDR3 nucleotides: TGTGCCAGCAGTTCCGGACTAGCGGGAGTAGTGGAGCAGTTCTTC. It yields the protein CASSSGLAGVVEQFF.

V usage is TRBV28 and J usage is TRBJ2-7, with a tentative D call TRBD1 (6 bases). CDR1 is MDHEN and CDR2 is SYDVKM in the germline V gene. The CDR3 runs 13 residues. With 10 bases removed from V and 1 base from J, the gap between germline ends came to 14 bases. CDR3 nucleotide sequence: TGTGCCATCTTAAGGACAGATTCCTACGAGCAGTACTTC. It yields the protein CAILRTDSYEQYF. The variable domain in full, with the rest retrieved from reference TRBV28 and TRBJ2-7, is DVKVTQSSRYLVKRTGEKVFLECVQDMDHENMFWYRQDPGLGLRLIYFSYDVKMKEKGDIPEGYSVSREKKERFSLILESASTNQTSMYLCAILRTDSYEQYFGPGTRLTVT.

The chain combines TRBV5-5 with TRBJ2-7; weak D call: TRBD1 (7 bases). Trimming removed 4 bases at V and 0 bases at J, with 14 bases between. CDR3 length: 15 amino acids. Per germline, CDR1 SGHKS and CDR2 YYEKEE (reference sequence). The CDR3 region has the DNA TGTGCCAGCAGCAGGGAGGACAGGACCTCCTACGAGCAGTACTTC. It codes for CASSREDRTSYEQYF.

The chain carries TRBV14 and TRBJ1-1; D ambiguous. Deletions cut 0 bases from V and 3 bases from J, with 11 bases between. The germline V gene has CDR1 SGHDN and CDR2 FVKESK. This CDR3 region has 15 residues. DNA of the CDR3: TGTGCCAGCAGCCAAGATGGCAGGCCATACACTGAAGCTTTCTTT. Amino acid sequence: CASSQDGRPYTEAFF.

This clone was picked up one time. V gene TRBV19 combines with J gene TRBJ2-1, with D perhaps TRBD2 (6 bases). V was trimmed by 3 bases and J by 6 bases, leaving 18 bases between them. Germline V lookup: CDR1 LNHDA, CDR2 SQIVND (reference sequence). The CDR3 consists of 16 residues. This chain's CDR3 is CASSISGANPLNEQFF. The CDR3, as DNA: TGTGCCAGTAGTATTTCGGGAGCCAATCCTCTCAATGAGCAGTTCTTC.

The chain couples TRBV14 to TRBJ2-1; TRBD2 matches 7 bases. The CDR3 spans 13 residues. Unmatched junction bases numbered 6, after V lost 4 bases and J lost 9 bases. From germline, CDR1 is SGHDN and CDR2 FVKESK. DNA for the CDR3: TGTGCCAGCAGCCTGGGAGGGTTTGCTGAGCAGTTCTTC. Translating it yields CASSLGGFAEQFF.

The chain recombines TRBV4-2 with TRBJ1-3; D is unclear. Trimming cost V 4 bases and J 0 bases, with 10 bases left between them. There are 15 residues in the CDR3. The germline gives CDR1 LGHNA, CDR2 YNFKEQ. The CDR3 coding sequence is TGTGCCAGCAGCCGCACTCGGGGCTCTGGAAACACCATATATTTT. Protein product: CASSRTRGSGNTIYF.

This rearrangement joins TRBV10-3 to TRBJ2-3, with D possibly being TRBD1 (5 bases). Trimming pared 6 bases from V and 2 bases from J, leaving 12 bases between. The germline gives CDR1 ENHRY, CDR2 SYGVKD. CDR3 length: 14 amino acids. For the CDR3, the DNA is TGTGCCATCAGCGAAAAGACAGTCACAGATACGCAGTATTTT. Translated, it gives CAISEKTVTDTQYF.

This chain uses TRBV6-5 with TRBJ2-1; D remains unclear. With 8 bases removed from V and 1 base from J, the gap between germline ends came to 15 bases. This CDR3 is built from 15 residues. Looked up from germline, CDR1 is MNHEY and CDR2 is SVGAGI. The DNA of the CDR3 is TGTGCCAGCCTGCCGCTGGCGGCGTCCTACAATGAGCAGTTCTTC. Its protein product is CASLPLAASYNEQFF.